The 8 T cell receptor beta chains below all came from one sample that was sequenced in a study of cytomegalovirus exposure and HLA in healthy donors. PCR used 60 Vbeta primers and 13 Jbeta primers. The table came from immunoSEQ multiplex PCR; TCRdb's copy has only in-frame clones and leaves some out. This sample yields under 170,000 clones, of which 79% are seen a single time; 3.5% belongs to the top ten. Input material: PBMCs. These receptors were obtained from a human donor in good health.

The V call is TRBV2, the J call TRBJ1-2; no reliable D call. The CDR3 is 14 residues long. The germline gives CDR1 SNHLY, CDR2 FYNNEI. The V and J ends lost 6 bases and 4 bases respectively, with 15 bases between them. The CDR3 DNA reads TGTGCCAGCAGGGCGACACCGACTACCTATGGCTACACCTTC. Translation: CASRATPTTYGYTF.

In its sample, this clone was seen once. The chain has TRBV19 and TRBJ1-5, with TRBD1 matching over 7 bases. This CDR3 region has 16 residues. V lost 5 bases, J lost 0 bases, and 7 bases stayed unmatched. Germline V CDR1 and CDR2: LNHDA, SQIVND (reference sequence). The CDR3 nucleotides read TGTGCCAGTAGTTTACAGGGGACGAGTAGCAATCAGCCCCAGCATTTT. Translating gives CASSLQGTSSNQPQHF.

V usage is TRBV25-1 and J usage is TRBJ2-1, with TRBD2 matching over 9 bases. Unmatched junction bases numbered 10, after V lost 6 bases and J lost 4 bases. CDR3 length equals 16 residues. CDR1 and CDR2 (germline): MGHDK, SYGVNS. CDR3: CASRPTGTSRYNEQFF. As DNA, the CDR3 is TGTGCCAGCAGGCCTACCGGGACTAGCAGGTACAATGAGCAGTTCTTC.

The chain joins TRBV5-1 to TRBJ2-3; 7 bases line up with TRBD1. With 0 bases clipped from V and 7 bases from J, the junction kept 8 bases outside the gene matches. CDR3 length: 15 residues. Germline loops: CDR1 SGHRS, CDR2 YFSETQ. The CDR3 DNA sequence: TGCGCCAGCAGCTTGGGGGGCAGGGGGTCAAATACGCAGTATTTT. Protein product: CASSLGGRGSNTQYF.

V usage is TRBV14 and J usage is TRBJ2-7; 7 bases map to TRBD1. The trim removed 4 bases at V and 4 bases at J, leaving 4 bases unmatched. The CDR3 loop spans 13 amino acids. Germline values: CDR1 SGHDN, CDR2 FVKESK. CDR3 sequence: CASSRYRGYEQYF. The CDR3, as DNA: TGTGCCAGCAGCCGATACAGGGGTTACGAGCAGTACTTC.

The chain links TRBV27 to TRBJ2-1; 7 nucleotides match TRBD2. This CDR3 has 14 amino acids. Per the germline V gene, CDR1 is MNHEY and CDR2 is SMNVEV (reference sequence). V trimming: 7 bases; J trimming: 5 bases; junction bases outside the gene matches: 8. The CDR3 spells CASTLFRGDNEQFF. The CDR3 nucleotides read TGTGCCAGCACCCTATTCCGGGGGGACAATGAGCAGTTCTTC.

This clone was detected only a few times. The V call is TRBV13, the J call TRBJ1-5; D gene uncertain. The CDR3 has 13 amino acids. Per the germline V gene, CDR1 is PRHDT and CDR2 is FYEKMQ (reference sequence). V lost 0 bases, J lost 6 bases, and 6 bases lay in between. CDR3 coding DNA: TGTGCCAGCAGCTTAGGGCTCGGTCAGCCCCAGCATTTT. Its translation is CASSLGLGQPQHF.

A note on this clone: The identical CDR3 is also encoded by other nucleotide sequences in the sample. The chain has TRBV5-6 and TRBJ2-1, with TRBD1 matching 7 bases. With V trimmed by 2 bases and J by 1 base, 6 bases remained unmatched. CDR1 SGHDT and CDR2 YYEEEE come from the germline V gene. CDR3 size: 16 residues. CDR3 nucleotides: TGTGCCAGCAGCTTCACAGGGGTAGGGTCCTACAATGAGCAGTTCTTC. This encodes CASSFTGVGSYNEQFF. Variable domain in full (rest from reference TRBV5-6 and TRBJ2-1): DAGVTQSPTHLIKTRGQQVTLRCSPKSGHDTVSWYQQALGQGPQFIFQYYEEEERQRGNFPDRFSGHQFPNYSSELNVNALLLGDSALYLCASSFTGVGSYNEQFFGPGTRLTVL.